A selection of T cell receptor beta chains follows, all from one sample in a study of CD8 T cells in Susac syndrome. MiXCR, run by TCRdb on the immunoSEQ multiplex PCR reads, gives a single entry per CDR3 protein. The top ten clones hold over 0.3% of a sample with 95,000 to 150,000 distinct CDR3 sequences, approximately 95% of them seen once. Sequenced: CD8+ T cells from PBMCs. All receptors come from a human donor with multiple sclerosis. The CDR3 runs from the conserved cysteine through the conserved F or W. A D gene is named only where the DNA matches it firmly. The listing skips clone size in some rows; elsewhere it reads once, few, many or a size class.

V gene	clone size	J gene	D gene	CDR3 protein	CDR3 DNA
TRBV28	NA	TRBJ2-7	TRBD2	CASSPGLAGGQSSYEQYF	TGTGCCAGCAGTCCAGGACTAGCGGGGGGGCAGAGCTCCTACGAGCAGTACTTC
TRBV7-8	NA	TRBJ2-3	NA	CASSLFLVVGTDTQYF	TGTGCCAGCAGCTTATTTCTTGTCGTCGGCACAGATACGCAGTATTTT
TRBV7-6	NA	TRBJ1-1	NA	CASSLAGPANTEAFF	TGTGCCAGCAGCTTAGCAGGACCCGCGAACACTGAAGCTTTCTTT
TRBV9	NA	TRBJ1-1	NA	CASSVGSAGDPEAFF	TGTGCCAGCAGCGTAGGGTCAGCCGGAGATCCTGAAGCTTTCTTT
TRBV24-1	NA	TRBJ2-1	TRBD1	CATSRDRERNEQFF	TGTGCCACCTCCCGGGACAGGGAGAGGAATGAGCAGTTCTTC
TRBV20-1	NA	TRBJ2-2	NA	CSARVRASNTGELFF	TGCAGTGCTAGAGTTCGCGCTTCGAACACCGGGGAGCTGTTTTTT
TRBV12-3/TRBV12-4	NA	TRBJ2-7	NA	CASSFGGAKGEQYF	TGTGCCAGCAGTTTTGGGGGGGCGAAAGGGGAGCAGTACTTC
TRBV7-6	once	TRBJ2-5	NA	CASSSPKETKARETQYF	TGTGCCAGCAGCTCCCCAAAAGAGACCAAAGCGAGAGAGACCCAGTACTTC
TRBV4-1	NA	TRBJ1-4	NA	CASSQAEGGGVATNEKLFF	TGCGCCAGCAGCCAAGCAGAGGGAGGGGGGGTTGCAACTAATGAAAAACTGTTTTTT
TRBV2	NA	TRBJ1-1	NA	CARRGSSRAFF	TGTGCCAGAAGGGGGAGTTCACGGGCTTTCTTT
TRBV12-3/TRBV12-4	NA	TRBJ1-4	TRBD1	CASRAPGQSNEKLFF	TGTGCCAGCAGAGCCCCGGGACAGAGTAATGAAAAACTGTTTTTT
TRBV4-1	NA	TRBJ2-7	TRBD1	CASSQDGTGFAEQYF	TGCGCCAGCAGCCAAGATGGGACAGGGTTCGCCGAGCAGTACTTC
TRBV7-9	NA	TRBJ2-1	TRBD1	CASSYLTGDPYNEQFF	TGTGCCAGCAGCTACCTAACAGGGGATCCCTACAATGAGCAGTTCTTC
TRBV23-1	NA	TRBJ2-3	NA	CASSQSEGAEDTQYF	TGCGCCAGCAGTCAATCGGAGGGGGCTGAAGATACGCAGTATTTT
TRBV25-1	NA	TRBJ2-7	NA	CAQNQRGKGGDGTYEQYF	TGTGCCCAAAACCAAAGAGGCAAAGGTGGGGACGGTACCTACGAGCAGTACTTC
TRBV9	NA	TRBJ2-5	TRBD1	CASSATGQGSWETQYF	TGTGCCAGCAGCGCCACGGGACAGGGGTCTTGGGAGACCCAGTACTTC
TRBV20-1	NA	TRBJ2-7	NA	CSARDRGTYEQYF	TGCAGTGCTAGAGACAGGGGAACCTACGAGCAGTACTTC
TRBV24-1	NA	TRBJ2-2	TRBD2	CATSDSATSGRDNTGELFF	TGTGCCACCAGTGACTCTGCGACTAGCGGGAGGGATAACACCGGGGAGCTGTTTTTT
TRBV9	NA	TRBJ2-5	NA	CASSVRQGRAEETQYF	TGTGCCAGCAGCGTAAGGCAGGGGAGGGCGGAAGAGACCCAGTACTTC
TRBV2	NA	TRBJ2-7	NA	CASSHSTTGRRAYEQYF	TGTGCCAGCAGTCATTCCACTACAGGGAGGAGGGCCTACGAGCAGTACTTC
TRBV30	NA	TRBJ2-1	NA	CAWSLTVSSYNEQFF	TGTGCCTGGAGTCTGACGGTCAGCTCCTACAATGAGCAGTTCTTC
TRBV7-9	NA	TRBJ2-1	TRBD2	CASSKPKSGRAGNEQFF	TGTGCCAGCAGCAAACCGAAGAGCGGGAGGGCCGGTAATGAGCAGTTCTTC
TRBV30	NA	TRBJ1-5	NA	CAWEEWRAGTPDGQYNQPQHF	TGTGCCTGGGAGGAATGGAGGGCTGGCACACCCGATGGGCAATACAATCAGCCCCAGCATTTT
TRBV15	NA	TRBJ1-2	NA	CATSRDEGTYGYTF	TGTGCCACCAGCAGAGATGAGGGCACCTATGGCTACACCTTC
TRBV9	NA	TRBJ2-4	TRBD2	CASSVEGLAQDIQYF	TGTGCCAGCAGCGTAGAAGGACTAGCCCAGGACATTCAGTACTTC
TRBV4-1	NA	TRBJ1-2	NA	CASSDNRRGYTF	TGCGCCAGCAGCGATAACCGACGCGGCTACACCTTC
TRBV7-9	NA	TRBJ1-4	NA	CASSLAGPRNEKLFF	TGTGCCAGCAGCTTAGCTGGCCCACGTAATGAAAAACTGTTTTTT
TRBV29-1	NA	TRBJ2-1	TRBD2	CSAEGAGGYNEQFF	TGCAGCGCAGAGGGTGCGGGAGGCTACAATGAGCAGTTCTTC
TRBV27	once	TRBJ2-6	NA	CASSFLGASGANVLTF	TGTGCCAGCAGTTTCCTGGGGGCTTCTGGGGCCAACGTCCTGACTTTC
TRBV5-4	once	TRBJ2-1	TRBD2	CASRPRTATSSYEQFF	TGTGCCAGCAGACCTAGGACTGCGACTAGCTCCTATGAGCAGTTCTTC
TRBV6-2/TRBV6-3	once	TRBJ2-6	TRBD1	CASSYPKTGSTVSGANVLTF	TGTGCCAGCAGTTACCCCAAGACAGGGTCGACCGTCTCTGGGGCCAACGTCCTGACTTTC
TRBV29-1	NA	TRBJ1-1	TRBD1	CSVEQGAVSEAFF	TGCAGCGTTGAGCAGGGGGCTGTGTCTGAAGCTTTCTTT
TRBV10-3	NA	TRBJ2-5	TRBD1	CAISVTGDRVETQYF	TGTGCCATCAGTGTGACAGGGGATCGTGTTGAGACCCAGTACTTC
TRBV27	NA	TRBJ2-1	NA	CASSPLGGAMNEQFF	TGTGCCAGCAGTCCCCTAGGGGGGGCTATGAATGAGCAGTTCTTC
TRBV5-1	NA	TRBJ1-1	NA	CASSWGRGEYTEAFF	TGCGCCAGCAGCTGGGGGCGTGGAGAGTACACTGAAGCTTTCTTT
TRBV4-2	NA	TRBJ2-7	NA	CASSQQGAGANSYEQYF	TGTGCCAGCAGCCAACAAGGGGCAGGGGCCAACTCCTACGAGCAGTACTTC
TRBV2	NA	TRBJ2-1	TRBD2	CASSEFPGGSYNEQFF	TGTGCCAGCAGTGAATTCCCGGGAGGGTCCTACAATGAGCAGTTCTTC
TRBV4-1	NA	TRBJ2-4	NA	CASSQDLPGRAKNIQYF	TGCGCCAGCAGCCAAGATTTGCCAGGGAGAGCCAAAAACATTCAGTACTTC
TRBV7-9	NA	TRBJ2-3	NA	CASSPERADTQYF	TGTGCCAGCAGCCCGGAGCGGGCAGATACGCAGTATTTT
TRBV6-5	NA	TRBJ1-5	NA	CASSYRVGQPQHF	TGTGCCAGCAGTTACAGGGTTGGGCAGCCCCAGCATTTT
TRBV12-3/TRBV12-4	NA	TRBJ1-1	NA	CASSLAAGATEAFF	TGTGCCAGCAGTTTAGCGGCGGGGGCGACTGAAGCTTTCTTT
TRBV20-1	NA	TRBJ2-5	NA	CSAPDRPQETQYF	TGCAGTGCCCCGGACAGACCTCAAGAGACCCAGTACTTC
TRBV2	NA	TRBJ2-7	TRBD2	CASAGLAGGSYEQYF	TGTGCCAGCGCGGGACTAGCGGGGGGATCCTACGAGCAGTACTTC
TRBV27	NA	TRBJ2-3	NA	CASSPHMGTQYF	TGTGCCAGCAGTCCACATATGGGTACGCAGTATTTT
TRBV11-2	NA	TRBJ2-1	TRBD1	CASSLARGQYNEQFF	TGTGCCAGCAGCTTGGCGAGGGGGCAATATAATGAGCAGTTCTTC
TRBV12-5	NA	TRBJ1-1	NA	CASVLGGRPDAYIGTEAFF	TGTGCTAGTGTTTTGGGGGGTCGCCCGGATGCCTATATCGGCACTGAAGCTTTCTTT
TRBV9	NA	TRBJ1-3	NA	CASSVGQPSGNTIYF	TGTGCCAGCAGCGTAGGTCAGCCCTCTGGAAACACCATATATTTT
TRBV9	NA	TRBJ2-3	TRBD2	CASSAGASGTADTQYF	TGTGCCAGCAGCGCTGGCGCTAGCGGGACCGCAGATACGCAGTATTTT
TRBV27	NA	TRBJ2-2	TRBD2	CASSLLLAGGTGELFF	TGTGCCAGCAGTTTATTGCTAGCGGGGGGCACCGGGGAGCTGTTTTTT
TRBV12-5	NA	TRBJ2-1	NA	CASGLEQFF	TGTGCTAGTGGCTTAGAGCAGTTCTTC
TRBV6-6	NA	TRBJ2-7	NA	CASSSRDTYYEQYF	TGTGCCAGCAGTTCCCGGGACACCTACTACGAGCAGTACTTC
TRBV20-1	NA	TRBJ2-4	NA	CSAPIPGGDIQYF	TGCAGTGCTCCAATCCCAGGGGGGGACATTCAGTACTTC
TRBV13	NA	TRBJ2-3	NA	CASSRGASLTDTQYF	TGTGCCAGCAGCCGAGGGGCCAGCCTCACAGATACGCAGTATTTT
TRBV4-1	NA	TRBJ1-6	NA	CASSQDLSSYNSPLHF	TGCGCCAGCAGCCAAGATCTAAGCTCCTATAATTCACCCCTCCACTTT